This T cell receptor beta chain was retrieved from a study of OX40 agonist ivuxolimab in advanced cancers. The overall study: Mean age approximately 66 years, range about 20 to 85; about 81% male.

Points on this clone: The antigen is unknown.

The protocol was immunoSEQ multiplex PCR, while the TCRdb copy is restricted to in-frame clones and leaves out a portion. Found here are around 94,000 clones, approximately 92% of them singletons; the top ten hold under 4%. Study-level findings and limits: Several nonresponders also turned out to have low normalized T-cell clonal expansion.

Germline V gene data show CDR1 as SGHDN and CDR2 as FVKESK. The junction had 7 bases not matched to a gene; V was cut back by 5 bases and J by 1 base. The CDR3 length is 15 residues. This TCR came from an adult with an advanced solid tumor such as melanoma, head and neck, liver or kidney cancer. Sample: CD4+ or CD8+ T cells sorted from blood, taken in a trial of the OX40 agonist ivuxolimab. The rearrangement links TRBV14 to TRBJ2-5; 7 nucleotides match TRBD2. As DNA, the CDR3 is TGTGCCAGCAGCTCTAGCGGAGGTGTCCAAGAGACCCAGTACTTC. This encodes CASSSSGGVQETQYF.